Shown below are 21 T cell receptor beta chains from a single sample sequenced in a study of CD8 T cells in Susac syndrome. Random hexamers served to reverse transcribe about 0.5 to 1 ug RNA. MiXCR, applied by TCRdb to the immunoSEQ multiplex PCR reads, yields one record per CDR3 protein. The table has around 71,000 distinct CDR3 sequences, 96% seen once. The sample was CD4+ T cells from PBMCs. The receptors derive from a human donor with multiple sclerosis.

The chain recombines TRBV6-2 or TRBV6-3 with TRBJ1-2; D gene ambiguous. CDR3 length: 10 residues. Germline V gene lookup returns CDR1 MNHEY and CDR2 SVGEGT. V dropped 6 bases and J dropped 6 bases, with 5 bases sitting between them. The CDR3 is CASRRDGYTF. CDR3 DNA sequence: TGTGCCAGCAGGAGGGATGGCTACACCTTC.

This rearrangement joins TRBV12-3 or TRBV12-4 to TRBJ1-2; D ambiguous. CDR3 size: 13 residues. The V end lost 4 bases, the J end lost 8 bases, and 14 bases lay between the germline ends. The CDR3 here is CASSSLAVGGYTF. CDR3 DNA sequence: TGTGCCAGCAGTTCCCTCGCAGTGGGGGGCTACACCTTC.

This chain connects TRBV11-2 to TRBJ2-4, with TRBD1 matching over 8 bases. CDR1 and CDR2 from the germline V gene are SGHAT and FQNNGV. The CDR3 spans 15 residues. Trimming removed 3 bases from V and 6 bases from J; junction bases left unmatched: 7. CDR3 protein: CASSLVWTGLNIQYF. The DNA for the CDR3 is TGTGCCAGCAGCTTGGTGTGGACAGGGCTAAACATTCAGTACTTC.

The chain carries TRBV29-1 and TRBJ2-1; D is uncertain. The CDR3 length is 11 residues. Trimming shortened V by 6 bases and J by 6 bases, and 9 bases separated the two germline ends. Germline CDR1 reads SQVTM; CDR2 reads ANQGSEA. CDR3 residues: CSVSRANEQFF. The CDR3 nucleotides are TGCAGCGTCTCAAGGGCCAATGAGCAGTTCTTC.

The chain couples TRBV5-4 to TRBJ2-2, with D tentatively TRBD1 (6 bases). Germline CDR1 reads SGHNT; CDR2 reads YYREEE (reference sequence). This CDR3 spans 14 amino acids. V dropped 4 bases and J dropped 1 base, with 8 bases sitting between them. In DNA form, the CDR3 reads TGTGCCAGCAGCCTACAGGGGAACACCGGGGAGCTGTTTTTT. Amino acids: CASSLQGNTGELFF.

The chain carries TRBV28 and TRBJ1-2, with TRBD1 matching 9 bases. The trim removed 8 bases at V and 4 bases at J, leaving 8 bases unmatched. The CDR3 runs to 14 residues. The germline gives CDR1 MDHEN, CDR2 SYDVKM. The CDR3 protein is CASVRTGAVYGYTF. The CDR3 DNA sequence: TGTGCCAGCGTAAGGACAGGGGCCGTCTATGGCTACACCTTC.

In its sample, this clonotype was seen once. J is TRBJ1-2 and V is TRBV19, with D perhaps TRBD1 (5 bases). CDR1 is LNHDA, CDR2 SQIVND, per germline (reference sequence). V gave up 2 bases and J gave up 2 bases, with 12 bases separating them. CDR3 length: 15 residues. The CDR3 DNA sequence: TGTGCCAGTAGTATAATGAGGGACGGGAACTATGGCTACACCTTC. It yields the protein CASSIMRDGNYGYTF. The variable domain in full, with the rest retrieved from reference TRBV19 and TRBJ1-2, is DGGITQSPKYLFRKEGQNVTLSCEQNLNHDAMYWYRQDPGQGLRLIYYSQIVNDFQKGDIAEGYSVSREKKESFPLTVTSAQKNPTAFYLCASSIMRDGNYGYTFGSGTRLTVV.

This CDR3 reads CASSHTTSSGELFF. The CDR3 DNA follows: TGTGCCAGCAGCCATACCACTAGTTCCGGGGAGCTGTTTTTT. The chain employs TRBV3-1 and TRBJ2-2; D might be TRBD2 (5 bases). The germline V and J ends were trimmed by 3 bases and 6 bases, with 11 bases remaining between them. CDR1 is LGHDT, CDR2 YNNKEL, per germline (reference sequence). The CDR3 contains 14 residues.

This clonotype was seen a single time. The gene calls are TRBV7-2 and TRBJ1-4; D is possibly TRBD1 (6 bases). The CDR3 totals 16 residues. The V end was cut by 5 bases, the J end by 8 bases, with 21 bases between. Germline assignment: CDR1 SGHTA and CDR2 FQGNSA. DNA for the CDR3: TGTGCCAGCAGCCTCCGCTTGGAGGGGGTGAGGGAAAAACTGTTTTTT. Translation gives CASSLRLEGVREKLFF. Using reference TRBV7-2 and TRBJ1-4 for the parts outside the CDR3, the full variable domain is GAGVSQSPSNKVTEKGKDVELRCDPISGHTALYWYRQSLGQGLEFLIYFQGNSAPDKSGLPSDRFSAERTGGSVSTLTIQRTQQEDSAVYLCASSLRLEGVREKLFFGSGTQLSVL.

This clonotype was observed once. The genes are TRBV20-1 and TRBJ2-2, with 9 bases that match TRBD2. CDR1 and CDR2 (germline): DFQATT, SNEGSKA (reference sequence). The ends lost 0 bases at V and 7 bases at J; junction bases unmatched: 9. This CDR3 contains 16 residues. The CDR3, as DNA: TGCAGTGCTAGAGATTGGGCTAGCGGGGTCGTCGGGGAGCTGTTTTTT. Residues: CSARDWASGVVGELFF.

The chain recombines TRBV5-6 with TRBJ1-2; D is uncertain. The CDR3 consists of 14 residues. Trimming took off 2 bases at V and 3 bases at J, with 11 bases between the two ends. The germline CDR1 and CDR2 sequences are SGHDT and YYEEEE. The CDR3 nucleotides are TGTGCCAGCAGCTTAGGCCCGCTTGACTATGGCTACACCTTC. This translates into CASSLGPLDYGYTF.

This clonotype was detected only once. The chain couples TRBV7-3 to TRBJ1-2; a weak D match, TRBD1 (6 bases). This CDR3 has 14 amino acids. Germline CDR1 SGHTA, CDR2 FQGTGA. With 5 bases removed from V and 3 bases from J, the gap between germline ends came to 13 bases. The CDR3 here is CASSPLGGHYGYTF. CDR3 DNA sequence: TGTGCCAGCAGCCCCCTAGGGGGGCACTATGGCTACACCTTC.

J is TRBJ2-1 and V is TRBV12-3 or TRBV12-4; D is unresolved. The V gene lost 3 bases and the J gene lost 0 bases, with 6 bases spanning the gap. The CDR3 loop spans 14 amino acids. Here the CDR3 DNA reads TGTGCCAGCAGTTTTGGGGTCTCCTACAATGAGCAGTTCTTC. Translating gives CASSFGVSYNEQFF.

This sequence joins TRBV5-1 and TRBJ1-1; 8 nucleotides line up with TRBD1. In germline, CDR1 is SGHRS, CDR2 YFSETQ. This CDR3 region has 13 residues. V dropped 1 base and J dropped 4; count of bases not matched to a gene: 0. The CDR3 region is CASSLQGATEAFF. In DNA form, the CDR3 reads TGCGCCAGCAGCTTGCAGGGGGCCACTGAAGCTTTCTTT.

The rearrangement joins TRBV29-1 to TRBJ1-4; D is uncertain. V lost 1 base to trimming and J lost 7 bases, with 4 bases between them. The germline gives CDR1 SQVTM, CDR2 ANQGSEA. This CDR3 is built from 11 residues. The CDR3 region has the DNA TGCAGCGTTGAAGCAGGTGAAAAACTGTTTTTT. Translation gives CSVEAGEKLFF.

Here the CDR3 reads CSVLRAGGTDTQYF. The DNA of the CDR3 is TGCAGTGTCCTACGAGCGGGGGGCACAGATACGCAGTATTTT. The rearrangement joins TRBV20-1 to TRBJ2-3; TRBD2 aligns across 8 bases. The CDR3 spans 14 residues. Germline V gene lookup returns CDR1 DFQATT and CDR2 SNEGSKA (reference sequence). Losses at the gene ends were 7 bases for V and 1 base for J; bases not matched to a gene: 7.

The rearrangement uses TRBV7-6 and TRBJ2-7, with 10 bases identical to TRBD1. Trimming took 4 bases from V and 5 from J; bases not matched to a gene: 5. From germline, CDR1 is SGHVS and CDR2 FNYEAQ. This CDR3 region has 14 residues. The CDR3 DNA reads TGTGCCAGCAGCTCTCGACAGGGGGCCGACGAGCAGTACTTC. It encodes CASSSRQGADEQYF.

This chain uses TRBV6-2 or TRBV6-3 with TRBJ2-7; 9 bases are a match to TRBD2. The CDR3 is 15 amino acids. Germline V CDR1 and CDR2: MNHEY, SVGEGT. With V trimmed by 2 bases and J by 2 bases, 4 bases remained unmatched. The CDR3 is CASSYRERGAYEQYF. DNA for the CDR3: TGTGCCAGCAGTTACAGAGAGCGGGGGGCCTACGAGCAGTACTTC.

This rearrangement joins TRBV27 to TRBJ2-2; 8 bases agree with TRBD1. Germline loops: CDR1 MNHEY, CDR2 SMNVEV (reference sequence). There are 14 residues in the CDR3. Unmatched junction bases numbered 4, after V lost 6 bases and J lost 4 bases. CDR3 nucleotides: TGTGCCAGCAGGGGACAGGCCCTCACCGGGGAGCTGTTTTTT. Its protein is CASRGQALTGELFF.

The chain uses TRBV20-1 and TRBJ1-2; D gene unclear. The CDR3 length is 11 residues. CDR1 and CDR2 (germline): DFQATT, SNEGSKA (reference sequence). V was shortened by 4 bases and J by 6 bases, with 9 bases between the two germline ends. Here the CDR3 reads CSAMSDNGYTF. Here the CDR3 DNA reads TGCAGTGCTATGTCCGATAATGGCTACACCTTC.

J is TRBJ1-4 and V is TRBV6-1; D remains ambiguous. V shed 2 bases and J shed 0 bases, with 13 bases lying between them. The length of the CDR3 is 17 residues. Germline CDR1 and CDR2: MNHNS and SASEGT. CDR3 in DNA: TGTGCCAGCAGTGAACGACGGACGGCGGCAACTAATGAAAAACTGTTTTTT. Protein product: CASSERRTAATNEKLFF.